This T cell receptor beta chain is drawn from a study of radiotherapy plus CTLA-4 blockade in lung cancer. About the research overall: For less than 20% of patients, objective responses occurred, and just over 30% had disease control. Findings and caveats of the study: Early clonal dynamics of blood T cells, together with interferon-beta, were reported as the best response predictor. An expansion of tumor-derived TCR clones occurred in blood after radiotherapy plus ipilimumab.

Germline CDR1 is SEHNR and CDR2 is FQNEAQ (reference sequence). This CDR3 contains 17 residues. Unmatched junction bases numbered 13, after V lost 5 bases and J lost 8 bases. Repertoires were generated with immunoSEQ multiplex PCR, while TCRdb's copy carries only in-frame clones and drops some. The sample includes some 78,000 clones, more than 85% of them seen just once. Turning to this clone: What it binds is unknown.

This sequence originates from a human donor with non-small cell lung cancer who had stable disease on radiotherapy plus ipilimumab. This rearrangement joins TRBV7-9 to TRBJ2-1; TRBD1 agrees at 12 bases. The material sequenced was peripheral blood, taken from a patient treated with radiotherapy plus ipilimumab. Here the CDR3 reads CASSPSGTGGRSDEQFF. The CDR3, as DNA: TGTGCCAGCAGCCCTAGCGGGACAGGGGGCAGAAGCGATGAGCAGTTCTTC.